The clone carrying this T cell receptor (beta chain) occurred once. The sample is drawn from a study of OX40 agonist ivuxolimab in advanced cancers. Profiling relied on immunoSEQ multiplex PCR, and the TCRdb table lists in-frame clones only, not all of them. The sample holds tens of thousands of clones, roughly 90% seen once. V shed 2 bases and J shed 0 bases, with 10 bases lying between them. The CDR3 is 15 residues long. CDR1 and CDR2 (germline): SGHTS, YDEGEE. The source of this sequence is an adult with an advanced solid tumor such as melanoma, head and neck, liver or kidney cancer. Source: CD4+ or CD8+ T cells sorted from blood, taken in a trial of the OX40 agonist ivuxolimab. The rearrangement joins TRBV5-8 to TRBJ2-3; D is uncertain. CDR3 region: CASSLWSPSTDTQYF. DNA for the CDR3: TGTGCCAGCAGCTTATGGAGCCCTAGCACAGATACGCAGTATTTT.